The 11 T cell receptor beta chains below were found in one sample sequenced in a study of cytomegalovirus exposure and HLA in healthy donors. Profiled with immunoSEQ multiplex PCR; TCRdb holds only in-frame clones, not every one. The sample includes around 300,000 clones, approximately 86% of them seen just once. Sample: PBMCs. These receptors all stem from a woman under 30 in good health and CMV-seronegative.

This chain links TRBV7-2 with TRBJ1-6; 7 bases match TRBD1. Unmatched junction bases numbered 7, after V lost 6 bases and J lost 5 bases. The CDR3 is 15 amino acids. Germline loops: CDR1 SGHTA, CDR2 FQGNSA. The CDR3 loop reads CASRLTGPHNSPLHF. CDR3 nucleotides: TGTGCCAGCAGGTTGACAGGGCCGCATAATTCACCCCTCCACTTT.

The chain joins TRBV6-5 to TRBJ1-2, with D unresolved. The CDR3 has 14 residues. Trimming left V 0 bases short and J 6 bases short, with 11 bases between. Germline V gives CDR1 MNHEY, CDR2 SVGAGI. This chain's CDR3 is CASSYSAVGNGYTF. CDR3 in DNA: TGTGCCAGCAGTTACTCGGCTGTCGGGAATGGCTACACCTTC.

This clone was seen only once. The V call is TRBV11-3, the J call TRBJ2-5; the D gene is possibly TRBD1 (6 bases). The germline gives CDR1 SGHNT, CDR2 YENEEA. V lost 1 base and J lost 2, with 14 bases in between. CDR3 length: 16 residues. The CDR3 nucleotides read TGTGCCAGCAGCTTAGGGGACACCGGACAACAAGAGACCCAGTACTTC. Amino acid sequence: CASSLGDTGQQETQYF.

The CDR3 bases are TGTGCCTGGAGTTTCCCAGGGGAGCAGTACTTC. Its protein product is CAWSFPGEQYF. The gene calls are TRBV30 and TRBJ2-7, with D tentatively TRBD1 (5 bases). V was trimmed by 2 bases and J by 7 bases, leaving 9 bases between them. Germline assignment: CDR1 GTSNPN and CDR2 SVGIG (reference sequence). CDR3 length equals 11 residues.

The genes are TRBV6-4 and TRBJ2-7, with D tentatively TRBD1 (5 bases). The CDR3 is 14 residues long. In germline, CDR1 is MRHNA, CDR2 SNTAGT. Between the trimmed V and J ends, which lost 3 bases and 2 bases, there was a span of 11 bases. CDR3 protein: CASSEGAGTYEQYF. In nucleotides, the CDR3 is TGTGCCAGCAGTGAAGGGGCAGGGACCTACGAGCAGTACTTC.

V and J are TRBV7-3 and TRBJ1-2; D is ambiguous. In germline, CDR1 is SGHTA, CDR2 FQGTGA. CDR3 size: 13 residues. V was shortened by 0 bases and J by 5 bases, with 7 bases between the two germline ends. For the CDR3, the DNA is TGTGCCAGCAGCTTAACTGGCGGGTATGGCTACACCTTC. It specifies CASSLTGGYGYTF.

V is TRBV15 and J is TRBJ1-2; a weak D match, TRBD1 (5 bases). The V gene lost 0 bases and the J gene lost 1 base, with 12 bases spanning the gap. The CDR3 is 16 amino acids. Germline assignment: CDR1 LNHNV and CDR2 YYDKDF (reference sequence). CDR3 bases: TGTGCCACCAGCAGAGACCGGGACTCCTTTAACTATGGCTACACCTTC. It codes for CATSRDRDSFNYGYTF.

V usage is TRBV29-1 and J usage is TRBJ1-5, with D perhaps matching TRBD1 (5 bases). Germline loops: CDR1 SQVTM, CDR2 ANQGSEA. With 3 bases removed from V and 4 bases from J, the gap between germline ends came to 10 bases. CDR3 length equals 13 residues. The CDR3 DNA reads TGCAGCGTTGACTCGGGGGGTAATCAGCCCCAGCATTTT. Translation: CSVDSGGNQPQHF.

The rearrangement joins TRBV11-3 to TRBJ1-5; no clear D gene. The CDR3 is 14 amino acids. In germline, CDR1 is SGHNT, CDR2 YENEEA. Trimming cost V 1 base and J 3 bases, with 7 bases left between them. The CDR3 loop reads CASSLGGSNQPQHF. The CDR3 DNA follows: TGTGCCAGCAGCTTAGGCGGCTCCAATCAGCCCCAGCATTTT.

This clone was seen once. The chain is built from TRBV10-1 and TRBJ2-2, with 7 bases that match TRBD1. Per germline, CDR1 WNHNN and CDR2 SYGVQD (reference sequence). The junction had 12 bases not matched to a gene; V was cut back by 5 bases and J by 6 bases. There are 16 residues in the CDR3. The CDR3, as DNA: TGCGCCAGCAGTAAATACAGGGGCGGCACTTCCGGGGAGCTGTTTTTT. Its protein product is CASSKYRGGTSGELFF.

The chain is built from TRBV4-3 and TRBJ2-3, with TRBD2 identical over 9 bases. Germline-derived CDR1 and CDR2 are LGHNA and YSLEER. The CDR3 spans 17 residues. Trimming took 0 bases from V and 4 from J; bases not matched to a gene: 8. CDR3 DNA: TGCGCCAGCAGCCAAGATGGGGGCGGGGGGGCCGCAGATACGCAGTATTTT. Translating it yields CASSQDGGGGAADTQYF.